This T cell receptor beta chain was identified in a study of CD8 T cells in Susac syndrome. The V and J ends lost 6 bases and 4 bases, in that order; junction bases with no gene match: 14. The germline V gene encodes CDR1 MNHEY and CDR2 SMNVEV (reference sequence). The CDR3 totals 17 residues. The authors reverse transcribed about 0.5 to 1 ug RNA with random hexamers. One entry per CDR3 protein, called by TCRdb with MiXCR from the immunoSEQ multiplex PCR reads. The sample includes some 400,000 distinct CDR3 sequences, approximately 85% of them seen just once. Blood CD8+ and CD4+ T cells underwent high-throughput TCR beta sequencing. TEMRA cells were FACS-enriched, while CD8+ and CD4+ T cells were negatively isolated.

The chain uses TRBV27 and TRBJ1-2; 10 positions match TRBD1. Sequenced input: CD8+ T cells from PBMCs. The clonotype originates from a human donor with multiple sclerosis. The CDR3 protein is CASRDGTGARMAYGYTF. The CDR3 region has the DNA TGTGCCAGCAGGGACGGGACAGGGGCCCGAATGGCCTATGGCTACACCTTC.